This T cell receptor (beta chain) derives from a study of blood T cell repertoires in COVID-19. Overall study: T cells, B-cell-depleted T cells, or PBMCs provided the cDNA or gDNA that served as material.

Donors were grouped by their self-reported clinical history. Recovered status applied to Cohort 3 donors who had two consecutive negative PCRs. It also applied to those with clearance or with symptom resolution. This CDR3 comprises 14 residues. Germline CDR1 is SGHTA and CDR2 is FQGTGA. Trimming removed 2 bases from V and 8 bases from J; junction bases left unmatched: 5. Authors' processing steps: Counts of nucleated cells, estimated from reference gene primer amplification, were obtained. Assay used: immunoSEQ multiplex PCR; TCRdb lists only in-frame clones, some missing. V, J and clone size derive from that table, while D and trimming were established from the DNA sequence. In the table there are 150,000 to 250,000 clones, roughly 87% of which are singletons.

What was sequenced was PBMCs or T cells enriched from blood (not recorded which). This clonotype was obtained from a woman in her thirties who had recovered from COVID-19. This chain links TRBV7-3 with TRBJ2-2; 7 nucleotides match TRBD2. The CDR3 region has the DNA TGTGCCAGCAGCTTATCGGGAGGCCCGGGGGAGCTGTTTTTT. It yields the protein CASSLSGGPGELFF.